The source of this TCR beta chain is a study of cytomegalovirus exposure and HLA in healthy donors. The protocol was immunoSEQ multiplex PCR, while the TCRdb copy is restricted to in-frame clones and leaves out a portion. The sample lists under 400,000 clones, roughly 86% occurring once. The trim removed 6 bases at V and 5 bases at J, leaving 6 bases unmatched. This CDR3 has 13 residues. The germline gives CDR1 SGHRS, CDR2 YFSETQ. A single count supports this clone. Sequenced material: PBMCs. The chain employs TRBV5-1 and TRBJ2-5; 8 nucleotides agree with TRBD2. The receptor comes from a man younger than 40 in good health and CMV-seronegative. CDR3 residues: CASMVAGLETQYF. CDR3 nucleotides: TGCGCCAGCATGGTAGCGGGGTTGGAGACCCAGTACTTC.